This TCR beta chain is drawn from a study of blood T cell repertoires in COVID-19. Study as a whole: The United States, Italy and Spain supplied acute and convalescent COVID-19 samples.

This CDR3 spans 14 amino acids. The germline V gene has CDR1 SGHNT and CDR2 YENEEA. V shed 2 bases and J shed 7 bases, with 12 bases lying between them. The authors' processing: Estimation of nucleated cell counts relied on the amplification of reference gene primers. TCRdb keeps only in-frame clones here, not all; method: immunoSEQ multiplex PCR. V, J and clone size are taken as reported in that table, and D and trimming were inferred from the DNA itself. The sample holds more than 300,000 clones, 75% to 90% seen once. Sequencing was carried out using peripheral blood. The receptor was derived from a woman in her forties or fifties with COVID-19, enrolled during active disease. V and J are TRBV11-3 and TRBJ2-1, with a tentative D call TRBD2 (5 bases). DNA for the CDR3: TGTGCCAGCAGCTTACGGTCTGGCGGGAATGAGCAGTTCTTC. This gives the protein CASSLRSGGNEQFF.